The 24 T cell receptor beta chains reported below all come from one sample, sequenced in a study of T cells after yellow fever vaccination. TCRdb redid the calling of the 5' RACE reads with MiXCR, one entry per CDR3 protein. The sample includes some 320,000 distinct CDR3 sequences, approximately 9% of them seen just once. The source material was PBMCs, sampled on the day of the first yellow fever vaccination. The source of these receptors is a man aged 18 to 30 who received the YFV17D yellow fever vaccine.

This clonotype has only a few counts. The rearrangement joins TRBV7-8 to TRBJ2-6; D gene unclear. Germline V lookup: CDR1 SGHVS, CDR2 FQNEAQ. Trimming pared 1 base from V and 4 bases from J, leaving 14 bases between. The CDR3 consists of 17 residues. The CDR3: CASSLENPRTGANVLTF. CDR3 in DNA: TGTGCCAGCAGCTTAGAGAACCCTCGGACCGGGGCCAACGTCCTGACTTTC.

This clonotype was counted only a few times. CDR3 loop: CASSLRMTSGGDTDTQYF. CDR3 DNA sequence: TGTGCCAGCAGTTTAAGAATGACTAGCGGGGGGGATACAGATACGCAGTATTTT. This chain links TRBV12-3 or TRBV12-4 with TRBJ2-3; TRBD2 aligns across 14 bases. The CDR3 is made up of 18 amino acids. Germline trimming cut 2 bases from V and 3 bases from J; bases unmatched to any gene: 7.

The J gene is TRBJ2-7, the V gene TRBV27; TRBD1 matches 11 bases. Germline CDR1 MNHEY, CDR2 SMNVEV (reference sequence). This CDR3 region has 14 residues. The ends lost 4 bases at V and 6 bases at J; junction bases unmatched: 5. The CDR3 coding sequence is TGTGCCAGCAGTTCGCCGGGACAGGGGGTCGAGCAGTACTTC. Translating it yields CASSSPGQGVEQYF.

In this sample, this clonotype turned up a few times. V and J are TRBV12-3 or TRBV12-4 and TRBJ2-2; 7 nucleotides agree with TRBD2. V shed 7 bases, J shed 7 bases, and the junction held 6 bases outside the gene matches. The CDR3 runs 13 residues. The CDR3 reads CASTGRGNGELFF. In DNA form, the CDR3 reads TGTGCCAGCACGGGGAGGGGTAACGGGGAGCTGTTTTTT.

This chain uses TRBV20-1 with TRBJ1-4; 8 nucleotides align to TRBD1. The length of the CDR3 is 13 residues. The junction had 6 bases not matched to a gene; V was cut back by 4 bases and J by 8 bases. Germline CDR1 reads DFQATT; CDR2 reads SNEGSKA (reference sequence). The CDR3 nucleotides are TGCAGTGCTACCCGGACAGGGAAGGAAAAACTGTTTTTT. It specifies CSATRTGKEKLFF.

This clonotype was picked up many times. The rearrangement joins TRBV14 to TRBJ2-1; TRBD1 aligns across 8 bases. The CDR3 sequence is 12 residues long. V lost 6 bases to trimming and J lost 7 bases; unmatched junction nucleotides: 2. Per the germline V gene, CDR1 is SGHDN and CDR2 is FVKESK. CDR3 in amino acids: CASSRQGNEQFF. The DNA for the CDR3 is TGTGCCAGCAGTCGACAGGGGAATGAGCAGTTCTTC.

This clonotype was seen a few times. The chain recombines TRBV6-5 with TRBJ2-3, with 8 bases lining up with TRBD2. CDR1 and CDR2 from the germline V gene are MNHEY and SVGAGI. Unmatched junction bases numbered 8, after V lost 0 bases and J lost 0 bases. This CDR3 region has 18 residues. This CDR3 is CASSYSTGGGGSTDTQYF. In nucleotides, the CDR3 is TGTGCCAGCAGTTACTCGACCGGGGGCGGGGGGAGCACAGATACGCAGTATTTT.

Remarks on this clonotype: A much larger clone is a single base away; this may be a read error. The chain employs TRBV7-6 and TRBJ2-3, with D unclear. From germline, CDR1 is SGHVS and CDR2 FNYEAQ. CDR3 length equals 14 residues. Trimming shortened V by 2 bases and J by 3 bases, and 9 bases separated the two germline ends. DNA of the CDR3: TGTGCCAGCAGCTTATGTCTGCCGACAGATACGCAGTATTTT. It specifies CASSLCLPTDTQYF.

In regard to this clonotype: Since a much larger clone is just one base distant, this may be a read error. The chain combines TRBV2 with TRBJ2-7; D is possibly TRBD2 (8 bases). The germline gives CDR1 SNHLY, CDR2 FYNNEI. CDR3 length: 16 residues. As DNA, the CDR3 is TGTGCCTGCAGTTCCCGGGGGGGACAGTTTTGGAGGGAGCAGTACTTC. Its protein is CACSSRGGQFWREQYF.

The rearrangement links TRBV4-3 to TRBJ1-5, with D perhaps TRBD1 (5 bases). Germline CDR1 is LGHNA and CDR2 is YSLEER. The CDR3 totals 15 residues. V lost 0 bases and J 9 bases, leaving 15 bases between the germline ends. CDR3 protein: CASSQDWDRLSPQHF. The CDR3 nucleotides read TGCGCCAGCAGCCAAGATTGGGACCGACTATCGCCCCAGCATTTT.

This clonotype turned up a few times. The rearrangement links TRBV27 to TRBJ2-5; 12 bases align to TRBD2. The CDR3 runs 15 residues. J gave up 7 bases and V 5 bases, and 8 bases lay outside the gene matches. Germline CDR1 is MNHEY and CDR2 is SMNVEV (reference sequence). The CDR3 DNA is TGTGCCAGCAGTCGAGGGACTAGCGGGCGGCGGACCCAGTACTTC. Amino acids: CASSRGTSGRRTQYF.

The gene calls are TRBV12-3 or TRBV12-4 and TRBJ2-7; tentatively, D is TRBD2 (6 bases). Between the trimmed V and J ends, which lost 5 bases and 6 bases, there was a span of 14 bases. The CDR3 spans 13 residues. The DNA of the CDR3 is TGTGCCAGCAGTCCCCTGGGAGGATCCGAGCAGTACTTC. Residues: CASSPLGGSEQYF.

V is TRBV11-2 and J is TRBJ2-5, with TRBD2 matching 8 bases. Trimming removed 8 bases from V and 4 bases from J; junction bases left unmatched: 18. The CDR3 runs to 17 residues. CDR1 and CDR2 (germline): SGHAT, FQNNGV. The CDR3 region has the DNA TGTGCCAGCGCCCTAGGACGAGCGGGGGCCAACGGAGAGACCCAGTACTTC. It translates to CASALGRAGANGETQYF.

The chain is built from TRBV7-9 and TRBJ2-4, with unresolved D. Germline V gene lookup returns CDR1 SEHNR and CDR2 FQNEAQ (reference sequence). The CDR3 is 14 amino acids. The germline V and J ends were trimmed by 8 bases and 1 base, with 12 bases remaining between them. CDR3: CASSAWRAKNIQYF. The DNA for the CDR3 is TGTGCCAGCTCGGCCTGGCGTGCCAAAAACATTCAGTACTTC.

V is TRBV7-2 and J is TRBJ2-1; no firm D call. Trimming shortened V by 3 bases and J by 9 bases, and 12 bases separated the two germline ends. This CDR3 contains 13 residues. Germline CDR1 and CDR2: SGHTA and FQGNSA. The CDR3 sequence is CASSFGSVTEQFF. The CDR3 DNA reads TGTGCCAGCAGCTTTGGATCGGTGACTGAGCAGTTCTTC. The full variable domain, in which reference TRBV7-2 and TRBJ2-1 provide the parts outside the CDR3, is GAGVSQSPSNKVTEKGKDVELRCDPISGHTALYWYRQSLGQGLEFLIYFQGNSAPDKSGLPSDRFSAERTGGSVSTLTIQRTQQEDSAVYLCASSFGSVTEQFFGPGTRLTVL.

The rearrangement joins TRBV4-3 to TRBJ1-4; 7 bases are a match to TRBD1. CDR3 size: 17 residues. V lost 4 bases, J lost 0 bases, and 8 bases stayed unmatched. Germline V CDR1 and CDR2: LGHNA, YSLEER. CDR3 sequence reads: CASSRRRTGATNEKLFF. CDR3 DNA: TGCGCCAGCAGCCGCCGAAGGACAGGAGCAACTAATGAAAAACTGTTTTTT.

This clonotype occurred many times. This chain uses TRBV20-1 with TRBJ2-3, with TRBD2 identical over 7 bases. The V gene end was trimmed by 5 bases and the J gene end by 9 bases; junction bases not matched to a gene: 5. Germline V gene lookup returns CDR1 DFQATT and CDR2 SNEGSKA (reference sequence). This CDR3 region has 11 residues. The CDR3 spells CSAYASGTQYF. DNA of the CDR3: TGCAGTGCTTACGCTAGCGGAACGCAGTATTTT.

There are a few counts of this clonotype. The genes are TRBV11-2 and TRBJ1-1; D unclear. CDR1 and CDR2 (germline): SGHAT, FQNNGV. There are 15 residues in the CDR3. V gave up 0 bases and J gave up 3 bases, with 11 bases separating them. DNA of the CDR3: TGTGCCAGCAGCTTAGATCCCGGACCCGACACTGAAGCTTTCTTT. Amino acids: CASSLDPGPDTEAFF.

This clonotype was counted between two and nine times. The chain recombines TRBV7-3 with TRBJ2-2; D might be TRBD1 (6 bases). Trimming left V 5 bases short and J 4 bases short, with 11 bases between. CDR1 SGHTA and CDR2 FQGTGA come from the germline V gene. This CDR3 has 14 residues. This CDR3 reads CASSPRTATGELFF. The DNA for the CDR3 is TGTGCCAGCAGCCCAAGGACAGCCACCGGGGAGCTGTTTTTT.

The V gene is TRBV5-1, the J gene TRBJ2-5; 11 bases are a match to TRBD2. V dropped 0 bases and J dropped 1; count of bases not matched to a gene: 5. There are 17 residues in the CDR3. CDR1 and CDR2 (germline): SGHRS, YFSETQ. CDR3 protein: CASSLGTTSGVQETQYF. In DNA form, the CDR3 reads TGCGCCAGCAGCTTGGGGACGACTAGCGGGGTCCAAGAGACCCAGTACTTC.

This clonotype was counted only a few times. As DNA, the CDR3 is TGTGCCAGCAGTTTATGGTCAGTACCCAATCAGCCCCAGCATTTT. Amino acid sequence: CASSLWSVPNQPQHF. V and J are TRBV27 and TRBJ1-5; D is unresolved. Trimming pared 1 base from V and 3 bases from J, leaving 10 bases between. CDR1 and CDR2 from the germline V gene are MNHEY and SMNVEV (reference sequence). The CDR3 has 15 residues.

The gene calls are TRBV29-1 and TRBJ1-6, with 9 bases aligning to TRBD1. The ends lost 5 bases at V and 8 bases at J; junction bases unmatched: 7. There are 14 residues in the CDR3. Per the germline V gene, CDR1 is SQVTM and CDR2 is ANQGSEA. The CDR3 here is CSVRTQGADSPLHF. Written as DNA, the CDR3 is TGCAGCGTTAGAACACAGGGGGCTGATTCACCCCTCCACTTT.

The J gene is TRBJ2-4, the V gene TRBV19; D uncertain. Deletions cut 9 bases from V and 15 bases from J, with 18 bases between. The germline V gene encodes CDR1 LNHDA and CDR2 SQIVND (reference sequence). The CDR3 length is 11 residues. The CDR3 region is CASYRRPFSYF. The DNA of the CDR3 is TGTGCCAGCTACAGACGTCCCTTTTCGTACTTC.

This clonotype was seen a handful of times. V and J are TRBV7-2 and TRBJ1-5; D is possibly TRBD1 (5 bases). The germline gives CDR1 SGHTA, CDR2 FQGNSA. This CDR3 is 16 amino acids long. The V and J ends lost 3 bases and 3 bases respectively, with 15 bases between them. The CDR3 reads CASSFMGPSVNQPQHF. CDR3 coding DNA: TGTGCCAGCAGCTTCATGGGGCCGTCAGTCAATCAGCCCCAGCATTTT.